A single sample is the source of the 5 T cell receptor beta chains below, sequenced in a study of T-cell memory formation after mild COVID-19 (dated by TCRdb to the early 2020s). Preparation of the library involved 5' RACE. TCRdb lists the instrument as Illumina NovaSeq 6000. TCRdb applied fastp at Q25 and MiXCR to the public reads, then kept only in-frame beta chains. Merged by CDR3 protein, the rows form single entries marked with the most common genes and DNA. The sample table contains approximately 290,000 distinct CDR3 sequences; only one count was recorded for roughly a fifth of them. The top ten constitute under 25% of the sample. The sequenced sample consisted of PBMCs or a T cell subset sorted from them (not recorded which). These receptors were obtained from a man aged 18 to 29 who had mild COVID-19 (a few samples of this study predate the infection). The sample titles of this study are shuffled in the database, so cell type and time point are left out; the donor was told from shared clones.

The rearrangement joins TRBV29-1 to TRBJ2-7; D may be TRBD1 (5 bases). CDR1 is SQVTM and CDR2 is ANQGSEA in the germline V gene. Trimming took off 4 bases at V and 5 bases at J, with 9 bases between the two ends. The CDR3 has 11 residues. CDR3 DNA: TGCAGCGTTGGTGAAGGGGACGAGCAGTACTTC. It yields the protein CSVGEGDEQYF.

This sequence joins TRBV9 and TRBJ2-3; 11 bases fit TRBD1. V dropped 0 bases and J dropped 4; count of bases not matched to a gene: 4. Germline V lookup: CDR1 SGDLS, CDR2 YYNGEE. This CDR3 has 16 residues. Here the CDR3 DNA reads TGTGCCAGCAGCGTAGCTAGGGGACAGGGGGCAGATACGCAGTATTTT. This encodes CASSVARGQGADTQYF. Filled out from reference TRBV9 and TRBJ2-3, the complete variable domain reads DSGVTQTPKHLITATGQRVTLRCSPRSGDLSVYWYQQSLDQGLQFLIQYYNGEERAKGNILERFSAQQFPDLHSELNLSSLELGDSALYFCASSVARGQGADTQYFGPGTRLTVL.

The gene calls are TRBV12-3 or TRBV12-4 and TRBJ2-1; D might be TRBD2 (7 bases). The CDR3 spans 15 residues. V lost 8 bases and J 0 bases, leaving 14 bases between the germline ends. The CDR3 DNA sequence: TGTGCCAGCGGTGCCGGGGGGCCCTCCTACAATGAGCAGTTCTTC. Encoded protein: CASGAGGPSYNEQFF.

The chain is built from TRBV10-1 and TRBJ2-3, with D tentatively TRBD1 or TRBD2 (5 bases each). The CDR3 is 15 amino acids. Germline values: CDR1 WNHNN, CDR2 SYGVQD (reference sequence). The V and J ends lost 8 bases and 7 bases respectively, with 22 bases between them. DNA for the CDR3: TGCGCCAGCGGACGAGGGGACCTGTTGCCTTATACGCAGTATTTT. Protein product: CASGRGDLLPYTQYF.

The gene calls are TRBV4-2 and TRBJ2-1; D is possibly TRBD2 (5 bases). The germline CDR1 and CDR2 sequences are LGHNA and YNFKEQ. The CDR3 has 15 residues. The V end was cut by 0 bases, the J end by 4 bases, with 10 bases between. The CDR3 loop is CASSQEGSGYNEQFF. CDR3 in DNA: TGTGCCAGCAGCCAAGAGGGGTCGGGATACAATGAGCAGTTCTTC.